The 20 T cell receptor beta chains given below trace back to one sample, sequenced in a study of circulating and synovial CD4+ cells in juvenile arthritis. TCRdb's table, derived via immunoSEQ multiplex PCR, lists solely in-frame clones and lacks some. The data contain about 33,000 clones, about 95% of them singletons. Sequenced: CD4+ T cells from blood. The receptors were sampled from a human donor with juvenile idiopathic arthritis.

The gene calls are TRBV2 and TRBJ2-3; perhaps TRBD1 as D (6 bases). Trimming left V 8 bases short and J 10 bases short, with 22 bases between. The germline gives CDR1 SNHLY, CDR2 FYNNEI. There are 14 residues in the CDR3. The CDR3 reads CASHRDTKINSQYF. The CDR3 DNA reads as TGTGCCAGCCACCGGGACACCAAAATAAACTCGCAGTATTTT.

The CDR3 nucleotides read TGTGCCAGCTCACCAAGCCACGATAATTCACCCCTCCACTTT. It yields the protein CASSPSHDNSPLHF. The chain joins TRBV18 to TRBJ1-6, with no clear D. Between the trimmed V and J ends, which lost 2 bases and 5 bases, there was a span of 7 bases. This CDR3 region has 14 residues. Germline loops: CDR1 KGHSH, CDR2 LQKENI.

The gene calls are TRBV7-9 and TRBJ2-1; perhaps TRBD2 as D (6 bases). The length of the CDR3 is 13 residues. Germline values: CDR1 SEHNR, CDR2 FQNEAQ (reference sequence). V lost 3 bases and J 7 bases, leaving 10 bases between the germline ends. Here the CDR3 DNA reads TGTGCCAGCAGCTTTGCGGGGCTAAATGAGCAGTTCTTC. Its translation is CASSFAGLNEQFF.

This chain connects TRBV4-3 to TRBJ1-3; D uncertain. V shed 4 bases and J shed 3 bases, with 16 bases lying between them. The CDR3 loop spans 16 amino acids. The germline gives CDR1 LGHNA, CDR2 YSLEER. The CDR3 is CASSRSFSGGGNTIYF. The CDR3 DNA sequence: TGCGCCAGCAGCCGCAGTTTTAGTGGAGGTGGAAACACCATATATTTT.

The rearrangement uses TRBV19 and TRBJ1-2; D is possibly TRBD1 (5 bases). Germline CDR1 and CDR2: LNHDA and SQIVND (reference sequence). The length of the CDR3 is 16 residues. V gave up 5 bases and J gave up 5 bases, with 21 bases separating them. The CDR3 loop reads CASSPEWGRASYGYTF. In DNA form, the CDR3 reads TGTGCCAGTAGTCCAGAGTGGGGCCGGGCATCGTATGGCTACACCTTC. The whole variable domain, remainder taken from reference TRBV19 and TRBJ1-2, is DGGITQSPKYLFRKEGQNVTLSCEQNLNHDAMYWYRQDPGQGLRLIYYSQIVNDFQKGDIAEGYSVSREKKESFPLTVTSAQKNPTAFYLCASSPEWGRASYGYTFGSGTRLTVV.

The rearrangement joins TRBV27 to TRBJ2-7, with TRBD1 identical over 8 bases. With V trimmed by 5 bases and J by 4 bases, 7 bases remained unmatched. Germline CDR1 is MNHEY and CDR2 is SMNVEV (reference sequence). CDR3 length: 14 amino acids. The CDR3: CASSRRQGRYEQYF. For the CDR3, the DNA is TGTGCCAGCAGTCGCCGACAGGGGAGGTACGAGCAGTACTTC.

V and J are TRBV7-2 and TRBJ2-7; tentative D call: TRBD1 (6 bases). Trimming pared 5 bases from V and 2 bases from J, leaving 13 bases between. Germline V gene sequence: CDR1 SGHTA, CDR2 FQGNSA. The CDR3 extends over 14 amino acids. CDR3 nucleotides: TGTGCCAGCAGCCCGACAGGTGGGCCCTACGAGCAGTACTTC. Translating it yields CASSPTGGPYEQYF. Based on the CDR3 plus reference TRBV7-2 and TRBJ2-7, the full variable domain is GAGVSQSPSNKVTEKGKDVELRCDPISGHTALYWYRQSLGQGLEFLIYFQGNSAPDKSGLPSDRFSAERTGGSVSTLTIQRTQQEDSAVYLCASSPTGGPYEQYFGPGTRLTVT.

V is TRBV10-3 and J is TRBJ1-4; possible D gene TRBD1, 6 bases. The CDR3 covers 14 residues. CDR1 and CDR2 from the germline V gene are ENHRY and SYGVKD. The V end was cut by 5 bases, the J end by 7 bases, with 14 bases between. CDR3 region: CAISSTGSREKLFF. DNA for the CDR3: TGTGCCATCAGTTCGACAGGATCTCGTGAAAAACTGTTTTTT.

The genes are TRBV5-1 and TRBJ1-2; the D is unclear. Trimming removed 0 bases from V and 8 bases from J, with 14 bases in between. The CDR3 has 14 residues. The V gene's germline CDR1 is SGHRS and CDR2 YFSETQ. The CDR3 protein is CASSLAALREGYTF. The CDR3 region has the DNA TGCGCCAGCAGCTTGGCGGCGTTGCGGGAAGGCTACACCTTC.

The DNA for the CDR3 is TGCGCCAGCAGCCAACCGACTGCTTACAATGAGCAGTTCTTC. This gives the protein CASSQPTAYNEQFF. The chain links TRBV4-1 to TRBJ2-1; no clear D gene. Germline V CDR1 and CDR2: MGHRA, YSYEKL. This CDR3 spans 14 amino acids. Trimming left V 2 bases short and J 4 bases short, with 9 bases between.

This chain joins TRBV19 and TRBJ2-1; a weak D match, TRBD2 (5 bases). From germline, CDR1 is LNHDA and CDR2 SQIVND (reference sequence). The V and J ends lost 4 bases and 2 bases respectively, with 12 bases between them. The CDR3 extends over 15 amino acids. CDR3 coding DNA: TGTGCCAGTAGTACTAGCCTCGGGGCCTACAATGAGCAGTTCTTC. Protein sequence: CASSTSLGAYNEQFF.

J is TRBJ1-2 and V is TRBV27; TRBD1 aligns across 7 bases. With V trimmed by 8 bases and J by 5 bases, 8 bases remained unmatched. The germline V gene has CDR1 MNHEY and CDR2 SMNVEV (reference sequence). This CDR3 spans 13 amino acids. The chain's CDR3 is CASRQGPGYGYTF. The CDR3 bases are TGTGCCAGCCGACAGGGCCCGGGATATGGCTACACCTTC.

The CDR3 loop is CASSLGQGGNEQFF. CDR3 DNA sequence: TGCGCCAGCAGCTTGGGACAGGGGGGAAATGAGCAGTTCTTC. The chain links TRBV5-1 to TRBJ2-1, with TRBD1 matching 9 bases. Germline-derived CDR1 and CDR2 are SGHRS and YFSETQ. The CDR3 loop spans 14 amino acids. After removal of 0 bases from V and 7 bases from J, the junction contained 2 bases not matched to a gene.

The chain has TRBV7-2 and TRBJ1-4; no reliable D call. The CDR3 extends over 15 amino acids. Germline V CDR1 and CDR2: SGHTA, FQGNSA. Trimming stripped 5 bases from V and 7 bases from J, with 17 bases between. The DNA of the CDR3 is TGTGCCAGCAGCATAGGCAGGTGGCAAGGTGAAAAACTGTTTTTT. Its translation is CASSIGRWQGEKLFF.

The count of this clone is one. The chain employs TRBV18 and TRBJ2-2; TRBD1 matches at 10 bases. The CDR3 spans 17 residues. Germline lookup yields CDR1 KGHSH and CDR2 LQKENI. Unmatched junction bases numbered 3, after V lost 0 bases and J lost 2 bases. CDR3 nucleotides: TGTGCCAGCTCACCACCCGGGACAGGGGTAAACACCGGGGAGCTGTTTTTT. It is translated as CASSPPGTGVNTGELFF.

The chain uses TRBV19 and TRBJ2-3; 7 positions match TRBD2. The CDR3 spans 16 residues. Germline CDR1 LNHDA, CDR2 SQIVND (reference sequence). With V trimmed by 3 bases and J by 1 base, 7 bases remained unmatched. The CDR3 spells CASSIISGGRTDTQYF. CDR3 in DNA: TGTGCCAGTAGTATCATATCGGGAGGACGCACAGATACGCAGTATTTT.

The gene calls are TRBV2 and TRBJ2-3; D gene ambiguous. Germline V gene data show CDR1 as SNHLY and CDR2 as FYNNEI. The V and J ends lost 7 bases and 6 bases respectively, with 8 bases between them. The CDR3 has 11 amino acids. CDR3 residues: CASNVADTQYF. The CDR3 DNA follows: TGTGCCAGCAATGTGGCTGATACGCAGTATTTT.

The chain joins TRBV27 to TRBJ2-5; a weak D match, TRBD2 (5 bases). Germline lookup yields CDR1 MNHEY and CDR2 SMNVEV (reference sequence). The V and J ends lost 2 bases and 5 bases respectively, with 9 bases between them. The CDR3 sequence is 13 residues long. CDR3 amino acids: CASSLSRGETQYF. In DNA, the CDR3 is TGTGCCAGCAGTTTAAGTCGCGGGGAGACCCAGTACTTC.

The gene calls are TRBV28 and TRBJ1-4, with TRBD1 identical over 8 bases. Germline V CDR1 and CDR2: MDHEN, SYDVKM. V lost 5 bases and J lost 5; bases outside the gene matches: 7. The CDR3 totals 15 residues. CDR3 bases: TGTGCCAGCAGTGACCCGGGACAGGTGAATGAAAAACTGTTTTTT. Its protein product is CASSDPGQVNEKLFF.

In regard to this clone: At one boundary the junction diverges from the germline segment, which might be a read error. The chain's CDR3 is CAGSRTDPRITEAFF. The CDR3, as DNA: TGTGCCGGCAGCCGAACCGACCCCAGGATCACTGAAGCTTTCTTT. The J gene is TRBJ1-1, the V gene TRBV27; D not certain. The CDR3 spans 15 residues. Germline CDR1 and CDR2: MNHEY and SMNVEV (reference sequence).